Detailed here is one T cell receptor (beta chain). What it binds is unknown. V trimming: 3 bases; J trimming: 4 bases; junction bases outside the gene matches: 5. The CDR3 covers 16 residues. CDR1 DFQATT and CDR2 SNEGSKA come from the germline V gene (reference sequence). Negative isolation was used for CD8+ and CD4+ T cells and FACS enrichment for TEMRA cells. Reverse transcription used about 0.45 to 1 ug RNA and random hexamers. TCRdb ran MiXCR on the immunoSEQ multiplex PCR reads and lists one entry per CDR3 protein. The sample has 71,000 or so distinct CDR3 sequences; about 92% are singletons. This record comes from a study of CD8 T cells in Susac syndrome. Study details: Among sequenced Susac syndrome patients, about 6 had active disease and roughly eight were in remission. Study-wide results and caveats: The CD4+ T cell repertoires from Susac syndrome exhibited no clonal expansion.

This chain connects TRBV20-1 to TRBJ2-1, with 14 nucleotides matching TRBD2. The sequence was obtained from a human donor with Susac syndrome. Material for sequencing was CD4+ T cells from PBMCs. For the CDR3, the DNA is TGCAGTGCTAGGGGGACTAGCGGGGGCCAGTACAATGAGCAGTTCTTC. Amino acids: CSARGTSGGQYNEQFF.